What follows describes a single T cell receptor beta chain. Antigen unknown. All the people who gave samples were healthy bone marrow donors. The data originate from a study of cytomegalovirus exposure and HLA in healthy donors. Study context: Out of 398 genotyped donors, 81% belonged to the Caucasian-associated ancestry cluster. General study findings and limits: Listed as cytomegalovirus-associated were 150 or so TCR beta chains.

A multiplex PCR was run with 60 Vbeta primers and 13 Jbeta primers. Profiled with immunoSEQ multiplex PCR; TCRdb holds only in-frame clones, not every one. Of roughly 82,000 clones in the sample, approximately 74% were seen once. Germline CDR1 is SQVTM and CDR2 is ANQGSEA. This CDR3 region has 16 residues. J gave up 5 bases and V 1 base, and 8 bases lay outside the gene matches. The sequence derives from a woman in her forties or fifties in good health and CMV-seropositive. The chain combines TRBV29-1 with TRBJ2-3; 11 bases agree with TRBD2. The sequencing input was PBMCs. CDR3 region: CSVEAVAGGIGDTQYF. CDR3 DNA sequence: TGCAGCGTTGAAGCCGTAGCGGGAGGGATCGGAGATACGCAGTATTTT.